Listed here are 11 T cell receptor beta chains from one sample, sequenced in a study of blood T cell repertoires in COVID-19. The data were produced by immunoSEQ multiplex PCR, yet TCRdb's version contains in-frame clones alone and is incomplete. The table records around 30,000 clones, around nine tenths of them present only once. Sequenced sample: peripheral blood. Receptor source: a human donor in a cohort sampled during active COVID-19. The donor label of this sample is uncertain.

The V and J genes are TRBV15 and TRBJ1-2, with 9 bases matching TRBD1. The CDR3 sequence is 16 residues long. Germline V gene lookup returns CDR1 LNHNV and CDR2 YYDKDF (reference sequence). With V trimmed by 3 bases and J by 4 bases, 9 bases remained unmatched. The CDR3 protein is CATSSGLDRGSYGYTF. DNA of the CDR3: TGTGCCACCAGCAGCGGGTTGGACAGGGGTAGCTATGGCTACACCTTC.

With regard to this clone: A read error may account for a junction end that differs from germline. CDR3 in DNA: TGCGCCAGCAGATTGGACAGGGTACGGTACGAGCAGTACTTC. It is translated as CASRLDRVRYEQYF. The rearrangement joins TRBV5-1 to TRBJ2-7, with TRBD1 matching 8 bases. The CDR3 runs 14 residues. Germline lookup yields CDR1 SGHRS and CDR2 YFSETQ.

The V call is TRBV5-1, the J call TRBJ2-5, with D possibly matching TRBD2 (6 bases). The CDR3 extends over 17 amino acids. CDR1 is SGHRS, CDR2 YFSETQ, per germline. V was trimmed by 4 bases and J by 1 base, leaving 20 bases between them. This CDR3 reads CASSPGVGRPFQETQYF. The CDR3 DNA follows: TGCGCCAGCAGCCCGGGGGTGGGCCGGCCTTTCCAAGAGACCCAGTACTTC. The whole variable domain, remainder taken from reference TRBV5-1 and TRBJ2-5, is KAGVTQTPRYLIKTRGQQVTLSCSPISGHRSVSWYQQTPGQGLQFLFEYFSETQRNKGNFPGRFSGRQFSNSRSEMNVSTLELGDSALYLCASSPGVGRPFQETQYFGPGTRLLVL.

The table lists this clone with a few counts. This chain joins TRBV7-9 and TRBJ2-7, with D tentatively TRBD1 (6 bases). This CDR3 spans 15 amino acids. The V end lost 8 bases, the J end lost 3 bases, and 20 bases lay between the germline ends. Looked up from germline, CDR1 is SEHNR and CDR2 is FQNEAQ (reference sequence). CDR3 region: CASAVGREGGYEQYF. The CDR3 DNA follows: TGTGCCAGCGCGGTAGGTCGGGAAGGGGGCTACGAGCAGTACTTC. The full variable domain, in which reference TRBV7-9 and TRBJ2-7 provide the parts outside the CDR3, is DTGVSQNPRHKITKRGQNVTFRCDPISEHNRLYWYRQTLGQGPEFLTYFQNEAQLEKSRLLSDRFSAERPKGSFSTLEIQRTEQGDSAMYLCASAVGREGGYEQYFGPGTRLTVT.

The chain combines TRBV19 with TRBJ2-7; D might be TRBD1 (6 bases). Germline V gene data show CDR1 as LNHDA and CDR2 as SQIVND (reference sequence). The CDR3 spans 13 residues. Trimming left V 6 bases short and J 3 bases short, with 12 bases between. This CDR3 reads CASSIIQGYEQYF. The CDR3 nucleotides read TGTGCCAGTAGCATAATACAGGGCTACGAGCAGTACTTC.

This clone was picked up one time. The chain couples TRBV24-1 to TRBJ2-1; D is undetermined. Trimming pared 7 bases from V and 2 bases from J, leaving 8 bases between. The CDR3 is 13 residues long. The germline V gene has CDR1 KGHDR and CDR2 SFDVKD. The CDR3 coding sequence is TGTGCCACCAGCCTTGACACCTACAATGAGCAGTTCTTC. Translation gives CATSLDTYNEQFF.

The rearrangement links TRBV27 to TRBJ1-2; 7 bases are a match to TRBD1. The CDR3 extends over 15 amino acids. V gave up 5 bases and J gave up 6 bases; unmatched junction bases: 12. Germline CDR1 MNHEY, CDR2 SMNVEV (reference sequence). The CDR3 region has the DNA TGTGCCAGCAGTAAACGACAGGGCCATTCCCATGGCTACACCTTC. Residues: CASSKRQGHSHGYTF.

The V gene is TRBV6-2 or TRBV6-3, the J gene TRBJ1-5, with a possible D match to TRBD1 (5 bases). The germline V gene encodes CDR1 MNHEY and CDR2 SVGEGT. The CDR3 is made up of 17 amino acids. Trimming took off 1 base at V and 1 base at J, with 14 bases between the two ends. The CDR3: CASSYFWGLSSNQPQHF. The CDR3 region has the DNA TGTGCCAGCAGTTACTTCTGGGGCCTATCCAGCAATCAGCCCCAGCATTTT.

The chain is built from TRBV19 and TRBJ1-5, with 8 nucleotides matching TRBD1. CDR1 and CDR2 from the germline V gene are LNHDA and SQIVND (reference sequence). V was pared by 5 bases and J by 4 bases, with 4 bases of the junction left unmatched. CDR3 length equals 14 residues. This CDR3 is CASSGTGGNQPQHF. The CDR3 nucleotides are TGTGCCAGTAGTGGGACAGGAGGGAATCAGCCCCAGCATTTT. Combining the CDR3 with reference TRBV19 and TRBJ1-5 gives the whole variable domain DGGITQSPKYLFRKEGQNVTLSCEQNLNHDAMYWYRQDPGQGLRLIYYSQIVNDFQKGDIAEGYSVSREKKESFPLTVTSAQKNPTAFYLCASSGTGGNQPQHFGDGTRLSIL.

This chain links TRBV3-1 (or the pseudogene TRBV3-2) with TRBJ2-7; 9 bases line up with TRBD2. The CDR3 is 15 amino acids. Per germline, CDR1 LGHDT and CDR2 YNNKEL (reference sequence). Trimming at V came to 4 bases and at J to 2 bases, leaving 6 bases not matched to a gene. CDR3 nucleotide sequence: TGTGCCAGCAGCCCGTGGGCTAGCGGGGCCTACGAGCAGTACTTC. Amino acid sequence: CASSPWASGAYEQYF.

This chain joins TRBV5-4 and TRBJ2-7; no clear D. V dropped 0 bases and J dropped 2 bases, with 12 bases sitting between them. In germline, CDR1 is SGHNT, CDR2 YYREEE (reference sequence). This CDR3 contains 15 residues. This CDR3 is CASSLGAGKAYEQYF. The CDR3 coding sequence is TGTGCCAGCAGCTTGGGGGCAGGTAAAGCCTACGAGCAGTACTTC.